Shown below are 19 T cell receptor beta chains from a single sample sequenced in a study of T cell responses to AZD1222 COVID-19 vaccine. The table came from immunoSEQ multiplex PCR; TCRdb's copy has only in-frame clones and leaves some out. The data contain tens of thousands of clones, approximately 90% of them singletons. The source material was peripheral blood, sampled 28 days after the second AZD1222 dose. Receptors were obtained from an adult who received the AZD1222 COVID-19 vaccine.

The chain carries TRBV30 and TRBJ2-1; TRBD2 matches 7 bases. Germline CDR1 GTSNPN, CDR2 SVGIG (reference sequence). V gave up 1 base and J gave up 8 bases; unmatched junction bases: 17. This CDR3 is built from 17 residues. CDR3: CAWSDNWGSGKIDEQFF. CDR3 DNA sequence: TGTGCCTGGAGTGACAATTGGGGGAGCGGGAAGATCGATGAGCAGTTCTTC.

CDR3 nucleotides: TGTGCCAGCAGCACTGGACAGGGGGCTTACGAGCAGTACTTC. Translation gives CASSTGQGAYEQYF. V is TRBV28 and J is TRBJ2-7; 11 bases align to TRBD1. The germline CDR1 and CDR2 sequences are MDHEN and SYDVKM. This CDR3 is 14 amino acids long. Trimming removed 6 bases from V and 4 bases from J; junction bases left unmatched: 5.

The chain joins TRBV6-5 to TRBJ2-7; 11 bases agree with TRBD1. Germline CDR1 and CDR2: MNHEY and SVGAGI. The CDR3 sequence is 16 residues long. J was trimmed by 4 bases and V by 0 bases; bases with no gene match: 5. DNA of the CDR3: TGTGCCAGCAGTTACTCTCCCGGGACAGGGGGTTACGAGCAGTACTTC. This encodes CASSYSPGTGGYEQYF.

The genes are TRBV7-3 and TRBJ2-1, with a weak D call TRBD2 (5 bases). The germline V gene encodes CDR1 SGHTA and CDR2 FQGTGA. The CDR3 loop spans 18 amino acids. The germline V and J ends were trimmed by 0 bases and 0 bases, with 15 bases remaining between them. The CDR3 DNA follows: TGTGCCAGCAGCTTAACGGGTACTAGGTCGGGCTCCTACAATGAGCAGTTCTTC. This codes for CASSLTGTRSGSYNEQFF.

The J gene is TRBJ2-3, the V gene TRBV4-3; D might be TRBD2 (5 bases). The CDR3 runs to 15 residues. V shed 0 bases and J shed 3 bases, with 10 bases lying between them. Germline V CDR1 and CDR2: LGHNA, YSLEER. CDR3 nucleotide sequence: TGCGCCAGCAGCCAAGATCAACGGGGAACAGATACGCAGTATTTT. Translation: CASSQDQRGTDTQYF.

This clone was detected once. CDR3 DNA sequence: TGTGCCAGCAGCTTTCGAGACAGAAAGCCGGCCAAAAACATTCAGTACTTC. Translating it yields CASSFRDRKPAKNIQYF. The chain is built from TRBV7-3 and TRBJ2-4, with D maybe TRBD1 (5 bases). Trimming stripped 3 bases from V and 1 base from J, with 16 bases between. Germline assignment: CDR1 SGHTA and CDR2 FQGTGA. The CDR3 has 17 residues.

Concerning this clone itself: The same CDR3 also results from other DNA sequences found in this sample. This sequence joins TRBV28 and TRBJ2-2; D is uncertain. CDR3 length equals 12 residues. Trimming took 5 bases from V and 2 from J, leaving 3 bases between them. CDR1 and CDR2 from the germline V gene are MDHEN and SYDVKM. The CDR3 DNA follows: TGTGCCAGCAGTCTCAACACCGGGGAGCTGTTTTTT. As protein: CASSLNTGELFF.

This clone was counted a single time. The V gene is TRBV28, the J gene TRBJ1-2, with D unresolved. Germline V lookup: CDR1 MDHEN, CDR2 SYDVKM. Trimming left V 5 bases short and J 4 bases short, with 11 bases between. The CDR3 has 13 amino acids. In DNA, the CDR3 is TGTGCCAGCAGTCCTGAGGGCACCTATGGCTACACCTTC. Encoded protein: CASSPEGTYGYTF.

The chain uses TRBV29-1 and TRBJ1-2; 12 bases line up with TRBD1. Germline V gene data show CDR1 as SQVTM and CDR2 as ANQGSEA. Trimming at V came to 4 bases and at J to 8 bases, leaving 11 bases not matched to a gene. The CDR3 covers 15 residues. The CDR3 sequence: CSVVTTGQGAGGYTF. The CDR3 DNA follows: TGCAGCGTTGTAACCACGGGACAGGGGGCGGGAGGCTACACCTTC.

This sequence joins TRBV3-1 (or the pseudogene TRBV3-2) and TRBJ2-2, with D possibly called TRBD1 or TRBD2 (5 bases each). Trimming removed 1 base from V and 6 bases from J, with 6 bases in between. This CDR3 spans 13 amino acids. The germline V gene encodes CDR1 LGHDT and CDR2 YNNKEL (reference sequence). The CDR3 reads CASSQVGAGELFF. In nucleotides, the CDR3 is TGTGCCAGCAGCCAAGTGGGGGCCGGGGAGCTGTTTTTT.

The chain joins TRBV19 to TRBJ2-2; 14 positions agree with TRBD2. From germline, CDR1 is LNHDA and CDR2 SQIVND (reference sequence). V was clipped by 4 bases and J by 5 bases; unmatched bases: 6. The CDR3 covers 17 residues. CDR3 coding DNA: TGTGCCAGTAGTAGGCAGGGACTAGCGGGAGTAACCGGGGAGCTGTTTTTT. It specifies CASSRQGLAGVTGELFF.

This chain connects TRBV11-2 to TRBJ2-7; D gene unclear. V was pared by 1 base and J by 5 bases, with 12 bases between. Per the germline V gene, CDR1 is SGHAT and CDR2 is FQNNGV. The CDR3 is 14 residues long. CDR3 in amino acids: CASSLANRMDEQYF. The CDR3 nucleotides read TGTGCCAGCAGCTTAGCTAACCGAATGGACGAGCAGTACTTC. Full variable domain (rest looked up from reference TRBV11-2 and TRBJ2-7): EAGVAQSPRYKIIEKRQSVAFWCNPISGHATLYWYQQILGQGPKLLIQFQNNGVVDDSQLPKDRFSAERLKGVDSTLKIQPAKLEDSAVYLCASSLANRMDEQYFGPGTRLTVT.

The rearrangement uses TRBV30 and TRBJ1-5, with D maybe TRBD1 (6 bases). Germline V CDR1 and CDR2: GTSNPN, SVGIG (reference sequence). The V end was cut by 5 bases, the J end by 5 bases, with 13 bases between. This CDR3 is built from 13 residues. Here the CDR3 reads CAWGIGGDQPQHF. For the CDR3, the DNA is TGTGCCTGGGGTATAGGGGGTGATCAGCCCCAGCATTTT. Full variable domain (missing parts from reference TRBV30 and TRBJ1-5): SQTIHQWPATLVQPVGSPLSLECTVEGTSNPNLYWYRQAAGRGLQLLFYSVGIGQISSEVPQNLSASRPQDRQFILSSKKLLLSDSGFYLCAWGIGGDQPQHFGDGTRLSIL.

CDR3 loop: CASSHTTVSSYEQYF. CDR3 in DNA: TGCGCCAGCAGCCATACGACAGTGAGCTCCTACGAGCAGTACTTC. The chain recombines TRBV5-1 with TRBJ2-7, with TRBD1 as a possible D gene (5 bases). CDR1 and CDR2 from the germline V gene are SGHRS and YFSETQ. V shed 4 bases and J shed 0 bases, with 14 bases lying between them. This CDR3 has 15 amino acids.

The rearrangement uses TRBV5-1 and TRBJ1-1; 7 bases agree with TRBD1. The CDR3 length is 14 residues. Germline assignment: CDR1 SGHRS and CDR2 YFSETQ. Trimming cost V 4 bases and J 4 bases; bases outside gene matches: 7. The DNA for the CDR3 is TGCGCCAGCAGCCGCCCGGGACAGTCCACTGAAGCTTTCTTT. Amino acid sequence: CASSRPGQSTEAFF.

The V gene is TRBV29-1, the J gene TRBJ2-7; weak D call: TRBD2 (5 bases). V lost 3 bases and J lost 3, with 6 bases in between. The CDR3 has 11 residues. In germline, CDR1 is SQVTM, CDR2 ANQGSEA. The CDR3 nucleotides read TGCAGCGTTGATCGGGGCTACGAGCAGTACTTC. Its translation: CSVDRGYEQYF.

This chain links TRBV30 with TRBJ1-5, with 7 bases lining up with TRBD1. The CDR3 spans 13 residues. V lost 6 bases, J lost 4 bases, and 6 bases stayed unmatched. Germline values: CDR1 GTSNPN, CDR2 SVGIG (reference sequence). The CDR3 loop is CACAKQGNQPQHF. CDR3 DNA sequence: TGTGCCTGCGCGAAACAGGGGAATCAGCCCCAGCATTTT.

In this sample, this clone turned up once. The gene calls are TRBV19 and TRBJ2-7; 10 bases align to TRBD2. The CDR3 is 15 residues long. Trimming took 3 bases from V and 6 from J; bases not matched to a gene: 8. The germline CDR1 and CDR2 sequences are LNHDA and SQIVND (reference sequence). In DNA, the CDR3 is TGTGCCAGTAGTATTACCGGACTAGCGGCTACCGAGCAGTACTTC. Amino acids: CASSITGLAATEQYF.

The chain joins TRBV27 to TRBJ2-1; maybe TRBD1 (5 bases). V was cut by 6 bases and J by 3 bases, with 9 bases left in between. CDR1 is MNHEY and CDR2 is SMNVEV in the germline V gene (reference sequence). The CDR3 runs to 13 residues. The CDR3 nucleotides are TGTGCCAGCAGGGACACAAACTACAATGAGCAGTTCTTC. Its protein product is CASRDTNYNEQFF.